This T cell receptor beta chain was obtained from a study of cytomegalovirus exposure and HLA in healthy donors. The overall study: The same platform as the roughly 630 first-cohort repertoires was used for the roughly 130 validation repertoires, a later analysis reported. Findings and caveats of the study: Cytomegalovirus-associated status was assigned to about 180 TCR beta chains.

With regard to this clone: Its specificity is unknown.

Among the 120 or so subjects of the validation cohort, separate from the approximately 700-subject first cohort, were the donors. Sequencing was performed with immunoSEQ multiplex PCR; in TCRdb, only in-frame clones are kept and a portion is missing. The sample contains 80,000 to 100,000 clones, roughly nine tenths of which appear only once. The CDR3 length is 16 residues. The germline gives CDR1 LGHNA, CDR2 YNFKEQ. Trimming took 0 bases from V and 1 from J; bases not matched to a gene: 3. The rearrangement joins TRBV4-2 to TRBJ2-7; 10 nucleotides align to TRBD2. The specimen sequenced was PBMCs. The sequence came from a man between 18 and 35 years old in good health and CMV-seropositive. The CDR3 spells CASSQESTSGSYEQYF. The CDR3 region has the DNA TGTGCCAGCAGCCAAGAATCGACTAGCGGGTCCTACGAGCAGTACTTC.